This TCR beta chain was documented in a study of T-cell memory formation after mild COVID-19. Overall study findings and caveats: Nothing showed for sure that second-wave clones peaking on day 37 were SARS-CoV-2 specific. Memory from before infection featured some responding clones, which suggests cross-reactive memory joined.

UMIs and sample barcodes were carried by the TCR alpha and TCR beta cDNA libraries that 5'RACE produced using constant-segment primers. TCRdb redid the calling of the 5' RACE reads with MiXCR, one entry per CDR3 protein. The sample lists hundreds of thousands of distinct CDR3 sequences; more than 15% were seen once. Regarding this clonotype: What it binds is not known.

CDR3 size: 13 residues. Germline V CDR1 and CDR2: DFQATT, SNEGSKA (reference sequence). The V end lost 1 base, the J end lost 3 bases, and 7 bases lay between the germline ends. Sequencing was carried out using PBMCs or a T cell subset sorted from them (not recorded which). The chain has TRBV20-1 and TRBJ2-1; D is uncertain. The clonotype was recovered from an adult woman who had mild COVID-19 (a few samples of this study predate the infection). Cell type and time point are not known. The CDR3 DNA is TGCAGTGCTAGAGCCGTCAGCTACAATGAGCAGTTCTTC. It encodes CSARAVSYNEQFF.